A selection of T cell receptor beta chains follows, all from one sample in a study of OX40 agonist ivuxolimab in advanced cancers. The protocol was immunoSEQ multiplex PCR, while the TCRdb copy is restricted to in-frame clones and leaves out a portion. The table includes approximately 35,000 clones, over 60% detected once. The sequencing here drew on CD4+ or CD8+ T cells sorted from blood, taken in a trial of the OX40 agonist ivuxolimab. These receptors came from an adult with an advanced solid tumor such as melanoma, head and neck, liver or kidney cancer. The CDR3 runs from the conserved cysteine through the conserved F or W. D genes are given only for firm matches. Only part of the rows carry a size: once, few, many, or a class if the clone is expanded.

D	size	V	J	CDR3	DNA
NA	few	TRBV27	TRBJ2-2	CASKVVANTGELFF	TGTGCCAGCAAGGTCGTAGCGAACACCGGGGAGCTGTTTTTT
NA	NA	TRBV19	TRBJ1-2	CASSIPGPTLYGYTF	TGTGCCAGTAGTATTCCGGGACCGACCCTCTATGGCTACACCTTC
NA	NA	TRBV30	TRBJ2-5	CAWMNRAETQYF	TGTGCCTGGATGAACAGGGCGGAGACCCAGTACTTC
NA	NA	TRBV28	TRBJ1-6	CASFGLVNSPLHF	TGTGCCAGCTTCGGACTGGTAAATTCACCCCTCCACTTT
TRBD1	NA	TRBV7-2	TRBJ1-1	CASSPQTGLNTEAFF	TGTGCCAGCAGCCCTCAGACAGGGCTTAACACTGAAGCTTTCTTT
TRBD2	NA	TRBV7-6	TRBJ2-3	CASSPSGEGGTQYF	TGTGCCAGCAGCCCTAGCGGAGAGGGCGGTACGCAGTATTTT
NA	NA	TRBV9	TRBJ1-1	CASSVVPEAFF	TGTGCCAGCAGCGTTGTCCCTGAAGCTTTCTTT
NA	NA	TRBV5-6	TRBJ1-1	CASSFIGGARTEAFF	TGTGCCAGCAGCTTCATTGGGGGGGCGCGGACTGAAGCTTTCTTT
NA	once	TRBV4-1	TRBJ2-2	CASSPGQFDSGELFF	TGCGCCAGCAGCCCCGGACAGTTTGATTCCGGGGAGCTGTTTTTT
NA	NA	TRBV28	TRBJ1-1	CASSIGTLGMNTEAFF	TGTGCCAGCAGTATCGGGACATTAGGGATGAACACTGAAGCTTTCTTT
TRBD2	NA	TRBV4-1	TRBJ2-3	CASSQRFLAGGEVTDTQYF	TGCGCCAGCAGCCAAAGGTTCCTAGCGGGGGGGGAGGTCACAGATACGCAGTATTTT
NA	NA	TRBV18	TRBJ1-2	CASSPGENYGYTF	TGTGCCAGCTCCCCAGGGGAGAACTATGGCTACACCTTC
NA	NA	TRBV15	TRBJ2-5	CATSREHGLGETQYF	TGTGCCACCAGCAGAGAACATGGGTTGGGGGAGACCCAGTACTTC
NA	NA	TRBV27	TRBJ1-3	CASSPTGVIGNTIYF	TGTGCCAGCAGTCCCACAGGAGTGATTGGAAACACCATATATTTT
NA	NA	TRBV11-2	TRBJ2-1	CASSFAPGLYNEQFF	TGTGCCAGCAGCTTCGCGCCGGGACTTTACAATGAGCAGTTCTTC
NA	NA	TRBV28	TRBJ2-4	CASIKGGEKNIQYF	TGTGCCAGCATTAAGGGGGGTGAGAAAAACATTCAGTACTTC
NA	NA	TRBV7-2	TRBJ1-3	CASSLNRDKTYSGNTIYF	TGTGCCAGCAGCTTAAACCGGGACAAAACATACTCTGGAAACACCATATATTTT
TRBD1	few	TRBV6-1	TRBJ1-6	CASTWVQGSSPLHF	TGTGCCAGCACCTGGGTACAGGGGAGTTCACCCCTCCACTTT
NA	NA	TRBV6-4	TRBJ1-2	CASSPGWGNYGYTF	TGTGCCAGCAGCCCCGGATGGGGGAACTATGGCTACACCTTC
TRBD2	NA	TRBV11-2	TRBJ2-3	CASSLSGGPGNTQYF	TGTGCCAGCAGCTTGAGCGGGGGCCCAGGGAATACGCAGTATTTT
TRBD1	NA	TRBV7-9	TRBJ2-1	CASSMRQGDEQFF	TGTGCCAGCAGCATGCGACAGGGTGATGAGCAGTTCTTC
TRBD1	NA	TRBV19	TRBJ1-1	CASSLDRGYAEAFF	TGTGCCAGTAGTTTGGACAGGGGATACGCTGAAGCTTTCTTT
TRBD1	NA	TRBV7-7	TRBJ2-7	CASSLGTGGGLDEQYF	TGTGCCAGCAGCTTAGGGACAGGGGGCGGGTTAGACGAGCAGTACTTC
NA	few	TRBV2	TRBJ2-7	CAVPGRNYEQYF	TGTGCCGTCCCGGGACGGAACTACGAGCAGTACTTC
NA	NA	TRBV29-1	TRBJ1-1	CSVRLNTKNTEAFF	TGCAGCGTTCGGTTAAACACCAAGAACACTGAAGCTTTCTTT
TRBD2	NA	TRBV30	TRBJ2-3	CAWRGLAGRTDTQYF	TGTGCCTGGAGGGGACTAGCGGGGCGCACAGATACGCAGTATTTT
TRBD1	few	TRBV14	TRBJ2-7	CASSQVFGTGTYEQYF	TGTGCCAGCAGCCAAGTTTTCGGGACAGGAACCTACGAGCAGTACTTC
TRBD1	NA	TRBV6-6	TRBJ1-5	CASSYYGTGQPQHF	TGTGCCAGCAGTTACTACGGGACAGGACAGCCCCAGCATTTT
NA	few	TRBV7-8	TRBJ1-1	CASSSSGYTEAFF	TGTGCCAGCAGTTCGTCAGGGTACACTGAAGCTTTCTTT
NA	NA	TRBV5-4	TRBJ2-4	CASSLGHSGAKNIQYF	TGTGCCAGCAGCTTGGGACATTCGGGAGCCAAAAACATTCAGTACTTC
NA	once	TRBV12-5	TRBJ1-5	CASGPAYRGGNQPQHF	TGTGCTAGTGGTCCGGCATATAGGGGAGGCAATCAGCCCCAGCATTTT
TRBD1	few	TRBV27	TRBJ2-5	CASSSDRGLETQYF	TGTGCCAGCAGCTCCGACAGGGGGCTCGAGACCCAGTACTTC
NA	NA	TRBV7-8	TRBJ1-5	CASSLQGLNQPQHF	TGTGCCAGCAGCTTACAGGGGCTAAATCAGCCCCAGCATTTT
NA	NA	TRBV10-1	TRBJ2-1	CASSDAPGGGYNEQFF	TGCGCCAGCAGTGACGCCCCCGGGGGCGGCTACAATGAGCAGTTCTTC
NA	NA	TRBV11-2	TRBJ1-1	CASSLRGPDTEAFF	TGTGCCAGCAGCTTACGGGGGCCAGACACTGAAGCTTTCTTT
NA	once	TRBV28	TRBJ1-6	CASSPGGGGEVNSPLHF	TGTGCCAGCAGTCCCGGAGGCGGAGGGGAGGTGAATTCACCCCTCCACTTT
TRBD1	NA	TRBV5-8	TRBJ1-2	CASSLPGQGAMGYGYTF	TGTGCCAGCAGCCTGCCGGGACAGGGGGCTATGGGCTATGGCTACACCTTC
TRBD1	NA	TRBV4-1	TRBJ2-5	CASSQDKGALKETQYF	TGCGCCAGCAGCCAAGATAAGGGGGCGTTAAAAGAGACCCAGTACTTC
NA	once	TRBV5-1	TRBJ1-1	CASSPGHQNTEAFF	TGCGCCAGCAGCCCCGGACACCAGAACACTGAAGCTTTCTTT
TRBD1	NA	TRBV6-6	TRBJ1-2	CASSYSHRGPYGYTF	TGTGCCAGCAGTTACTCCCACAGGGGGCCCTATGGCTACACCTTC
NA	many	TRBV27	TRBJ2-2	CASSFNRRELFF	TGTGCCAGCAGTTTTAACAGAAGGGAGCTGTTTTTT
NA	few	TRBV30	TRBJ1-5	CAWSVRQNQPQHF	TGTGCCTGGAGTGTACGCCAGAATCAGCCCCAGCATTTT
NA	NA	TRBV5-6	TRBJ2-3	CASSLYSYTDTQYF	TGTGCCAGCAGCTTGTATAGTTACACAGATACGCAGTATTTT
TRBD2	few	TRBV6-6	TRBJ2-5	CASSYYLAGDQETQYF	TGTGCCAGCAGTTACTATCTAGCGGGGGATCAAGAGACCCAGTACTTC
TRBD1	few	TRBV5-1	TRBJ2-3	CASSGDSATDTQYF	TGCGCCAGCAGCGGGGACAGTGCTACAGATACGCAGTATTTT
NA	NA	TRBV18	TRBJ1-6	CASSRDPYGAPLHF	TGTGCCAGCTCAAGAGACCCGTATGGGGCACCCCTCCACTTT
NA	NA	TRBV14	TRBJ1-2	CASSQRTYGYTF	TGTGCCAGCAGCCAAAGGACCTATGGCTACACCTTC
NA	few	TRBV6-5	TRBJ1-2	CASSYAQGHGYTF	TGTGCCAGCAGTTACGCGCAGGGACATGGCTACACCTTC
NA	NA	TRBV9	TRBJ1-5	CASSSKSNQPQHF	TGTGCCAGCAGCTCAAAGAGCAATCAGCCCCAGCATTTT
NA	NA	TRBV7-3	TRBJ2-3	CASSLLMQDTQYF	TGTGCCAGCAGCTTATTAATGCAAGATACGCAGTATTTT
NA	NA	TRBV25-1	TRBJ2-2	CASGISGGAFRAGELFF	TGTGCCAGCGGTATAAGTGGGGGGGCCTTTCGGGCCGGGGAGCTGTTTTTT
TRBD2	NA	TRBV28	TRBJ2-3	CASSTSGEADTQYF	TGTGCCAGCAGTACTAGCGGGGAGGCAGATACGCAGTATTTT
NA	few	TRBV7-9	TRBJ2-7	CASSLEYEQYF	TGTGCCAGCAGCTTAGAGTACGAGCAGTACTTC
TRBD1	NA	TRBV5-5	TRBJ1-3	CASSSGQDRNTIYF	TGTGCCAGCAGCTCGGGACAGGACCGAAACACCATATATTTT